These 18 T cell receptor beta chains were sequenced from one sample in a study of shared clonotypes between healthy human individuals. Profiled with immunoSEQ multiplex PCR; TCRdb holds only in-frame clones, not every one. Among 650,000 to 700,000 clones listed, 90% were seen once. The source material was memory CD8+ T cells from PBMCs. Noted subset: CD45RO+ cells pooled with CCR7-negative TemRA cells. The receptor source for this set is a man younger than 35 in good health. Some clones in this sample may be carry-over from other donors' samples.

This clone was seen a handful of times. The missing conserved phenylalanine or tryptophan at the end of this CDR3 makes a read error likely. The DNA of the CDR3 is TGTGCCTGGAGTCCCCACGTGGGGATCTGGGCTTTCGTT. This encodes CAWSPHVGIWAFV. The chain uses TRBV30 and TRBJ1-1, with D unclear. V gave up 2 bases and J gave up 11 bases, with 18 bases separating them. CDR3 size: 13 residues. The germline gives CDR1 GTSNPN, CDR2 SVGIG (reference sequence).

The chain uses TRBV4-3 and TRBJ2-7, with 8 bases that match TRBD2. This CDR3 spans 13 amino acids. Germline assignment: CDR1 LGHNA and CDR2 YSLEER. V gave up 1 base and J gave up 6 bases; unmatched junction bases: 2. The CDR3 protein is CASSQVAGIEQYF. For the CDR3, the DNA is TGCGCCAGCAGCCAAGTAGCGGGAATCGAGCAGTACTTC.

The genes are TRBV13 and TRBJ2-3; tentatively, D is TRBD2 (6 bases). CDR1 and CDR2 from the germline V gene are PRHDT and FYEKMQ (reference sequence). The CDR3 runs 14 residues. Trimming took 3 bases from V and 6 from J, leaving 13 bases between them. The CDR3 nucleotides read TGTGCCAGCAGCTTCCCGGGAGCTGCGGATACGCAGTATTTT. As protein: CASSFPGAADTQYF.

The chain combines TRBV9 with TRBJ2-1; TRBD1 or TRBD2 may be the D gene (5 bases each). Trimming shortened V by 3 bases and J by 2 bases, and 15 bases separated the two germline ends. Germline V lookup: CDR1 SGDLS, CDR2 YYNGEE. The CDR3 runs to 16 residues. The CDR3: CASSGLRQGAYNEQFF. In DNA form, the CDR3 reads TGTGCCAGCAGCGGGCTGAGGCAGGGAGCCTACAATGAGCAGTTCTTC.

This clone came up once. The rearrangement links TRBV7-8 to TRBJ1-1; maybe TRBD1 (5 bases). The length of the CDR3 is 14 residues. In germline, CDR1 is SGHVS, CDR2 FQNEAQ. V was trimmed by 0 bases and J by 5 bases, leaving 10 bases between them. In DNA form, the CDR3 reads TGTGCCAGCAGCTTAGCGAGGGGTGGGACTGAAGCTTTCTTT. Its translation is CASSLARGGTEAFF. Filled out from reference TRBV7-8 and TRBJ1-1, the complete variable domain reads GAGVSQSPRYKVAKRGQDVALRCDPISGHVSLFWYQQALGQGPEFLTYFQNEAQLDKSGLPSDRFFAERPEGSVSTLKIQRTQQEDSAVYLCASSLARGGTEAFFGQGTRLTVV.

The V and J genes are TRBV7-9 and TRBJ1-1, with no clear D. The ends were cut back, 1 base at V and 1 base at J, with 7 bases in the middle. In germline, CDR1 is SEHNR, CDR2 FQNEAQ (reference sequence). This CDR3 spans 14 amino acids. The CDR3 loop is CASSLVFGNTEAFF. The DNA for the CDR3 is TGTGCCAGCAGCTTAGTATTCGGGAACACTGAAGCTTTCTTT.

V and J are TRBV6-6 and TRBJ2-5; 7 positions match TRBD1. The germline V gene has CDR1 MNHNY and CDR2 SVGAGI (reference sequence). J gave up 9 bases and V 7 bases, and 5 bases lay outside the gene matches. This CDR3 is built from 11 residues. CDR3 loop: CASMTGHAQYF. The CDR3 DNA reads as TGTGCCAGCATGACAGGGCATGCCCAGTACTTC.

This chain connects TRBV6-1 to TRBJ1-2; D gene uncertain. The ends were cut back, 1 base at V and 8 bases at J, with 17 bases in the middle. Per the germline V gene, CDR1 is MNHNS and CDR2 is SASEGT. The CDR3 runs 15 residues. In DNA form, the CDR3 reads TGTGCCAGCAGTGAAGGGCCACGGATATTGGTCGGCTACACCTTC. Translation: CASSEGPRILVGYTF.

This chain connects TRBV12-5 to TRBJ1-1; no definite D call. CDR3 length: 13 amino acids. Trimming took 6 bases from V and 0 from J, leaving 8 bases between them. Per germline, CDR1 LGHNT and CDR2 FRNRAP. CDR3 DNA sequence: TGTGCTAGTGGCCCTGATCTGAACACTGAAGCTTTCTTT. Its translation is CASGPDLNTEAFF.

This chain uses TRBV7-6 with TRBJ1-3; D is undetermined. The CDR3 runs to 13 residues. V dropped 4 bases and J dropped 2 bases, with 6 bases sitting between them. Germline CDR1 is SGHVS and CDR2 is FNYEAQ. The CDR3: CASSSGPGNTIYF. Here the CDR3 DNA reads TGTGCCAGCAGCTCCGGCCCTGGAAACACCATATATTTT.

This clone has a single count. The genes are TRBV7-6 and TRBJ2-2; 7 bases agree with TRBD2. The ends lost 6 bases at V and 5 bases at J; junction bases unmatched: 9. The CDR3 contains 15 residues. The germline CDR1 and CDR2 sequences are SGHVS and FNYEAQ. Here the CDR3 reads CASSLAGVITGELFF. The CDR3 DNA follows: TGTGCCAGCAGTCTTGCGGGAGTAATTACCGGGGAGCTGTTTTTT.

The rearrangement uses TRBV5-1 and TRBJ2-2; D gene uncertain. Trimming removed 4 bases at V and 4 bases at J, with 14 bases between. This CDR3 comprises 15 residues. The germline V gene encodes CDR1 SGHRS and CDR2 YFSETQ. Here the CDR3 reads CASSPKRGPTGELFF. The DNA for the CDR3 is TGCGCCAGCAGCCCAAAAAGAGGTCCCACCGGGGAGCTGTTTTTT.

CDR3 nucleotides: TGTGCCATCAGTGAGTCTCGGAGACTGAACACTGAAGCTTTCTTT. As protein: CAISESRRLNTEAFF. The chain couples TRBV10-3 to TRBJ1-1; D not certain. The germline CDR1 and CDR2 sequences are ENHRY and SYGVKD. The CDR3 has 15 residues. The V end lost 0 bases, the J end lost 0 bases, and 8 bases lay between the germline ends.

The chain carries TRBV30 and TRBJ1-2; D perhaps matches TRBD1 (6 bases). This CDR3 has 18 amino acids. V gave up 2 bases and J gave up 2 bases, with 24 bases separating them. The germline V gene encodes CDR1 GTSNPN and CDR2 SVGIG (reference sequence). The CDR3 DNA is TGTGCCTGGAGTCCCGGGACAATAAGGGCCCGGCACAACTATGGCTACACCTTC. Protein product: CAWSPGTIRARHNYGYTF. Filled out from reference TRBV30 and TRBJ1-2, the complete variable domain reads SQTIHQWPATLVQPVGSPLSLECTVEGTSNPNLYWYRQAAGRGLQLLFYSVGIGQISSEVPQNLSASRPQDRQFILSSKKLLLSDSGFYLCAWSPGTIRARHNYGYTFGSGTRLTVV.

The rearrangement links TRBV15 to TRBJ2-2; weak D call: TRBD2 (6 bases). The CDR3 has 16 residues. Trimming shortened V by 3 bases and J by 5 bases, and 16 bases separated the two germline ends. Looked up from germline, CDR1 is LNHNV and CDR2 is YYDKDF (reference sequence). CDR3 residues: CATSRDQEGLTGELFF. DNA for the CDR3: TGTGCCACCAGCAGGGACCAGGAGGGGTTGACCGGGGAGCTGTTTTTT.

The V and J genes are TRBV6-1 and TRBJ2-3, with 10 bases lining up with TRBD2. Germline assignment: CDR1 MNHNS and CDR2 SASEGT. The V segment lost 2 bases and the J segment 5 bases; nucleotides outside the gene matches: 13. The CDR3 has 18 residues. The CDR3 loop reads CASSETVASGSVVDTQYF. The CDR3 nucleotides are TGTGCCAGCAGTGAAACCGTAGCTAGCGGGAGTGTAGTAGATACGCAGTATTTT.

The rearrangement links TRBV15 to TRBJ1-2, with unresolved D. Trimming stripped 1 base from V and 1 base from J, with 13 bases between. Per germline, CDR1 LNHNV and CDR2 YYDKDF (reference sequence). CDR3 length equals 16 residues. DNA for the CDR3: TGTGCCACCAGCAGAGGCCGACTCGGGAATAACTATGGCTACACCTTC. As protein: CATSRGRLGNNYGYTF. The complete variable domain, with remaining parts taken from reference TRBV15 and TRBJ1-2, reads DAMVIQNPRYQVTQFGKPVTLSCSQTLNHNVMYWYQQKSSQAPKLLFHYYDKDFNNEADTPDNFQSRRPNTSFCFLDIRSPGLGDTAMYLCATSRGRLGNNYGYTFGSGTRLTVV.

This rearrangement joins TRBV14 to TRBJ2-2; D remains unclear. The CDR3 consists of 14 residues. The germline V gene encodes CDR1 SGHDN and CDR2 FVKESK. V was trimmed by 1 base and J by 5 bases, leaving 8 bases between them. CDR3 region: CASSQVLGTGELFF. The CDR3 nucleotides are TGTGCCAGCAGCCAAGTTTTAGGGACCGGGGAGCTGTTTTTT.